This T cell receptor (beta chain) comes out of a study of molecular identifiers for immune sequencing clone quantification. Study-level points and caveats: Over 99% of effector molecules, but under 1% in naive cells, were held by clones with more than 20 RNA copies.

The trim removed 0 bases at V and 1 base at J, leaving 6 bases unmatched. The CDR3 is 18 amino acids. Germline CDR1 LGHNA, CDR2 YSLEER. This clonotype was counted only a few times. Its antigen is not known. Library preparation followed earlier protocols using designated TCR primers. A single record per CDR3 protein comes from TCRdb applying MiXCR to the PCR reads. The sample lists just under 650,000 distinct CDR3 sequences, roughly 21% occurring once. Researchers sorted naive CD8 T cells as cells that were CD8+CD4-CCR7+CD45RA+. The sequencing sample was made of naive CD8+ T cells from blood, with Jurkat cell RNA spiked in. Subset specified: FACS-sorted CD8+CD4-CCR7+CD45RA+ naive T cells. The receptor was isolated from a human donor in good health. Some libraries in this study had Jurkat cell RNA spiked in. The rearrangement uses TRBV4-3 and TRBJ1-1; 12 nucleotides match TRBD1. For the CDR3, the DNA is TGCGCCAGCAGCCAAGATCTGGGGACAGGGGGCTGGAACACTGAAGCTTTCTTT. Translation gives CASSQDLGTGGWNTEAFF.